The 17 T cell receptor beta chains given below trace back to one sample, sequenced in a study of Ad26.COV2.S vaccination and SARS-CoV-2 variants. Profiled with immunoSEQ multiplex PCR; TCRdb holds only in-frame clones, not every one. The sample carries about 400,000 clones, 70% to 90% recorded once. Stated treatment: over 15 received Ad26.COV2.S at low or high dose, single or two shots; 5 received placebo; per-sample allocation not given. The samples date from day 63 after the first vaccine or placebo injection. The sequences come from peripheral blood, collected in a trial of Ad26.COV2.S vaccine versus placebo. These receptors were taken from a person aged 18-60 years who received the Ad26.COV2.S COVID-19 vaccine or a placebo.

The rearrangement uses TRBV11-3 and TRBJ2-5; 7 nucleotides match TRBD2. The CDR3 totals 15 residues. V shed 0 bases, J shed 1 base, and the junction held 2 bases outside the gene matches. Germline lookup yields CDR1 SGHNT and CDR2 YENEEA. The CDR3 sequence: CASSLDGGTQETQYF. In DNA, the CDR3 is TGTGCCAGCAGCTTAGACGGGGGGACCCAAGAGACCCAGTACTTC.

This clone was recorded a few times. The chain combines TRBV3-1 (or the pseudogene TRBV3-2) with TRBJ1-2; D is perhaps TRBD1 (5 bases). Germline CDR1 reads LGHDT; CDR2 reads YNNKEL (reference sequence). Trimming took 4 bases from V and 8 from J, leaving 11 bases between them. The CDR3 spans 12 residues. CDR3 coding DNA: TGTGCCAGCAGCCTCGGGACCGACGGCTACACCTTC. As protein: CASSLGTDGYTF.

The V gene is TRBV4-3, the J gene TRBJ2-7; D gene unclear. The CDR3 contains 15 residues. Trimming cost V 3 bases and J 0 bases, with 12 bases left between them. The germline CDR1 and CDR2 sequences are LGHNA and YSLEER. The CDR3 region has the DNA TGCGCCAGCAGCCAGTACTCCGGAAGCTCCTACGAGCAGTACTTC. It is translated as CASSQYSGSSYEQYF.

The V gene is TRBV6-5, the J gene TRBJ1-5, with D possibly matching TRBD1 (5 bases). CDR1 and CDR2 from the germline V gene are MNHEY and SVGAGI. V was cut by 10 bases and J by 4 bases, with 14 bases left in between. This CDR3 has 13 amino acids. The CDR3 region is CATQAYSNQPQHF. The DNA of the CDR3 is TGTGCCACACAGGCGTATTCAAATCAGCCCCAGCATTTT.

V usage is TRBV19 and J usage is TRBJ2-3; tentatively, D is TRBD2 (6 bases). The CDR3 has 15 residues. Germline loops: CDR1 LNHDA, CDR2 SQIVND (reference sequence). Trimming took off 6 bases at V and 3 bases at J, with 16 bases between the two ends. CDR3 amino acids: CASSPLAERTDTQYF. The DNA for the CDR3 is TGTGCCAGTAGCCCTTTAGCGGAAAGAACAGATACGCAGTATTTT.

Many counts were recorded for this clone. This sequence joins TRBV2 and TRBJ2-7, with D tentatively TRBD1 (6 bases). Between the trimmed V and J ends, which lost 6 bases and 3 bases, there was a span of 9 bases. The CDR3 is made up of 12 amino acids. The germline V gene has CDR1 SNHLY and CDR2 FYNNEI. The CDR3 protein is CASRAGVYEQYF. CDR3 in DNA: TGTGCCAGCAGGGCAGGGGTCTACGAGCAGTACTTC.

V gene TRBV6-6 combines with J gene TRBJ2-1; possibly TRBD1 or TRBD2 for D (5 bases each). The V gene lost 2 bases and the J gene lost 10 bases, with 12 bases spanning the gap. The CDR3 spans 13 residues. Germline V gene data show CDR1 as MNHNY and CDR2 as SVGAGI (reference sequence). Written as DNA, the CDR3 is TGTGCCAGCAGTTACGTGGGGGTAAGCGAGCAGTTCTTC. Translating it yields CASSYVGVSEQFF.

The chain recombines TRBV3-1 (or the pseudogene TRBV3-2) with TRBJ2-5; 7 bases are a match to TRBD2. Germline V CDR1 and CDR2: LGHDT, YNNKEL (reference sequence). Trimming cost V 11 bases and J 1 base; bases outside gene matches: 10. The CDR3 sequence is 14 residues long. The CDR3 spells CAAVGGGFQETQYF. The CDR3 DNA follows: TGTGCCGCGGTGGGCGGGGGATTCCAAGAGACCCAGTACTTC.

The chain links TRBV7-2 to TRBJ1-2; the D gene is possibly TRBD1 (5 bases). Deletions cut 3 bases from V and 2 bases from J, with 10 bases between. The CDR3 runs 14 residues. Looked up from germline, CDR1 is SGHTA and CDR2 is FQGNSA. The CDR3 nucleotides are TGTGCCAGCAGCTTCAGGGACGAGAACTATGGCTACACCTTC. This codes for CASSFRDENYGYTF.

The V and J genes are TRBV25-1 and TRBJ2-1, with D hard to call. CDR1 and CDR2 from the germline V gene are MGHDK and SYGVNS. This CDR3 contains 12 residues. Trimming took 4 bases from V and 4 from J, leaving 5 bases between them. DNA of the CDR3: TGTGCCAGCAGTGGTATATACAATGAGCAGTTCTTC. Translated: CASSGIYNEQFF.

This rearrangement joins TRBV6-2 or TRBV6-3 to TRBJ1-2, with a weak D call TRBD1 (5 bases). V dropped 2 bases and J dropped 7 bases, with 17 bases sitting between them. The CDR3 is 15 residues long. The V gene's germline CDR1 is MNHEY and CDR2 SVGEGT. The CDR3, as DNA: TGTGCCAGCAGTTACAGGTCGAGGACACGGGTTGGCTACACCTTC. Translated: CASSYRSRTRVGYTF.

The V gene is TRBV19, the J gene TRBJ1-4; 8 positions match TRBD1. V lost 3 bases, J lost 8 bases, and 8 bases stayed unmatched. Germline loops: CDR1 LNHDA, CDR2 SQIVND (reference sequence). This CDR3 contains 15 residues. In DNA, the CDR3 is TGTGCCAGTAGTATCCCAGGGGGCGCATGGGAAAAACTGTTTTTT. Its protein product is CASSIPGGAWEKLFF.

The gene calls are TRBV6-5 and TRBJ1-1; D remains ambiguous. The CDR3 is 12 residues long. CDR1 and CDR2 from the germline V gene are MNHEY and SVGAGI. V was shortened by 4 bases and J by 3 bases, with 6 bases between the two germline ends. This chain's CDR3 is CASSSQYTEAFF. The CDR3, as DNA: TGTGCCAGCAGTTCCCAGTACACTGAAGCTTTCTTT.

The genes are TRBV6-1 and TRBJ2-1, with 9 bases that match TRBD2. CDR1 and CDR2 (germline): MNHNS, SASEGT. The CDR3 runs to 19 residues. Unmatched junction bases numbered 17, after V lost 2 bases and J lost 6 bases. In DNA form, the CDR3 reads TGTGCCAGCAGTGAAACGGTCGAGCGGGGGGTTCCTACGGGCAATGAGCAGTTCTTC. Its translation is CASSETVERGVPTGNEQFF.

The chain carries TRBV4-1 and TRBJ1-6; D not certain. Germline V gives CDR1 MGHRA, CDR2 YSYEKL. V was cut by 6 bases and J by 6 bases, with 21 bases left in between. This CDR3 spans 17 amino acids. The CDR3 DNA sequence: TGCGCCAGCAGTCGTCAGGTACCCCCGGATAGTAATTCACCCCTCCACTTT. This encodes CASSRQVPPDSNSPLHF.

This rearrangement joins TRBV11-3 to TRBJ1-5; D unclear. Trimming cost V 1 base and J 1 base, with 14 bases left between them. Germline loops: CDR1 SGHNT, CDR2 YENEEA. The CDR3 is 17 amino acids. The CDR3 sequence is CASSLVLGRISNQPQHF. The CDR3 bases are TGTGCCAGCAGCTTAGTTCTGGGGAGGATCAGCAATCAGCCCCAGCATTTT.

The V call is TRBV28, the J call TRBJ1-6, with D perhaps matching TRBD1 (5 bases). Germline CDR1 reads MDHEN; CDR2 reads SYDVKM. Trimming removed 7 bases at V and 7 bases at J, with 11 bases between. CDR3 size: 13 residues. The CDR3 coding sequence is TGTGCCAGCAACCGGGACGCAAATTCACCCCTCCACTTT. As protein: CASNRDANSPLHF.